The text below deals with one TCR beta chain. The target antigen is unknown. V was pared by 5 bases and J by 4 bases, with 5 bases of the junction left unmatched. Germline V CDR1 and CDR2: MNHNS, SASEGT. The CDR3 runs to 14 residues. This specimen belongs to a study of T cell repertoires in cytomegalovirus infection. On the study more broadly: Evidence of both CMV infection and a matching HLA type came from public TCR beta signatures.

TCRdb redid the calling of the reads with MiXCR, one entry per CDR3 protein. The sample carries some 99,000 distinct CDR3 sequences, around 28% recorded once. Study-level results: The cumulative frequency of public TCR beta families identified carriers of CMV plus the relevant HLA. HLA-C-restricted TCR beta clonotypes specific for CMV led the ex vivo response.

This receptor was obtained from a human donor in good health (CMV status not recorded). Some clones in this sample may be carry-over from other donors' samples. The sequences come from CD8+ T cells from cultured PBMCs, collected from culture after CMV antigen stimulation. V and J are TRBV6-1 and TRBJ1-5; 7 bases agree with TRBD1. CDR3 coding DNA: TGTGCCAGCAGTCGGGACAGCTTAAATCAGCCCCAGCATTTT. Amino acid sequence: CASSRDSLNQPQHF.